The 10 T cell receptor beta chains reported below all come from one sample, sequenced in a study of cytomegalovirus exposure and HLA in healthy donors. The PCR ran on 60 Vbeta and 13 Jbeta primers. Assay: immunoSEQ multiplex PCR; the TCRdb copy retains only in-frame clones and omits some. The table includes some 200,000 clones, approximately 79% detected once. Sequenced sample: PBMCs. The receptors derive from a middle-aged man in good health and CMV-seronegative.

The genes are TRBV5-1 and TRBJ1-1; TRBD1 is a possible D gene (5 bases). V was cut by 5 bases and J by 4 bases, with 15 bases left in between. CDR3 size: 14 residues. Germline V gene lookup returns CDR1 SGHRS and CDR2 YFSETQ. DNA for the CDR3: TGCGCCAGCAGTCAAGTTATGGGGGGCACTGAAGCTTTCTTT. Its translation is CASSQVMGGTEAFF.

The chain uses TRBV5-1 and TRBJ2-7; D is unresolved. The CDR3 has 13 residues. Per germline, CDR1 SGHRS and CDR2 YFSETQ. Trimming removed 4 bases at V and 2 bases at J, with 10 bases between. The CDR3 bases are TGCGCCAGCAGCGTTACAAATCCCTACGAGCAGTACTTC. Amino acids: CASSVTNPYEQYF.

The V call is TRBV13, the J call TRBJ2-7; 7 bases are shared with TRBD2. Losses at the gene ends were 5 bases for V and 4 bases for J; bases not matched to a gene: 5. The CDR3 is 13 residues long. The V gene's germline CDR1 is PRHDT and CDR2 FYEKMQ (reference sequence). CDR3 DNA: TGTGCCAGCAGCACCAGGACTAGTTACGAGCAGTACTTC. It specifies CASSTRTSYEQYF.

This chain connects TRBV27 to TRBJ1-6; D is undetermined. Looked up from germline, CDR1 is MNHEY and CDR2 is SMNVEV (reference sequence). The CDR3 has 12 residues. V lost 6 bases, J lost 7 bases, and 7 bases lay in between. In nucleotides, the CDR3 is TGTGCCAGCAGGGACTTGAATTCACCCCTCCACTTT. It yields the protein CASRDLNSPLHF.

The chain combines TRBV6-5 with TRBJ2-7; D gene unclear. Trimming removed 3 bases at V and 2 bases at J, with 8 bases between. Per germline, CDR1 MNHEY and CDR2 SVGAGI. The CDR3 is made up of 13 amino acids. Written as DNA, the CDR3 is TGTGCCAGCAGTTATGACAATCCCTACGAGCAGTACTTC. It translates to CASSYDNPYEQYF.

The gene calls are TRBV28 and TRBJ2-1, with 14 bases identical to TRBD2. The CDR3 sequence is 15 residues long. From germline, CDR1 is MDHEN and CDR2 SYDVKM. Trimming cost V 6 bases and J 8 bases; bases outside gene matches: 6. This CDR3 is CASRKTSGRVYEQFF. The CDR3 DNA is TGTGCCAGCAGAAAGACTAGCGGGAGGGTTTATGAGCAGTTCTTC.

The rearrangement uses TRBV5-1 and TRBJ1-1; 10 bases match TRBD1. With 3 bases clipped from V and 4 bases from J, the junction kept 9 bases outside the gene matches. The CDR3 is made up of 16 amino acids. Germline CDR1 is SGHRS and CDR2 is YFSETQ. In nucleotides, the CDR3 is TGCGCCAGCAGCTCAAGGACAGGGGGGATCGGCACTGAAGCTTTCTTT. Its protein is CASSSRTGGIGTEAFF. The full variable domain, its missing parts supplied by reference TRBV5-1 and TRBJ1-1, is KAGVTQTPRYLIKTRGQQVTLSCSPISGHRSVSWYQQTPGQGLQFLFEYFSETQRNKGNFPGRFSGRQFSNSRSEMNVSTLELGDSALYLCASSSRTGGIGTEAFFGQGTRLTVV.

The genes are TRBV5-1 and TRBJ1-3, with TRBD1 as a possible D gene (5 bases). CDR1 SGHRS and CDR2 YFSETQ come from the germline V gene. The CDR3 contains 17 residues. V was shortened by 4 bases and J by 3 bases, with 20 bases between the two germline ends. CDR3 in amino acids: CASSRLATGGHGNTIYF. The CDR3 coding sequence is TGCGCCAGCAGCCGCCTTGCAACAGGTGGGCATGGAAACACCATATATTTT.

The genes are TRBV11-2 and TRBJ2-7, with a weak D call TRBD1 (6 bases). Germline lookup yields CDR1 SGHAT and CDR2 FQNNGV. This CDR3 has 13 residues. V dropped 7 bases and J dropped 3 bases, with 13 bases sitting between them. CDR3 coding DNA: TGTGCCAGCACCCAGGACAGTTACTACGAGCAGTACTTC. Amino acids: CASTQDSYYEQYF.

This clone appeared a few times. The J gene is TRBJ2-7, the V gene TRBV28; 8 bases agree with TRBD1. The ends lost 6 bases at V and 0 bases at J; junction bases unmatched: 7. The germline gives CDR1 MDHEN, CDR2 SYDVKM. The length of the CDR3 is 15 residues. CDR3 in amino acids: CASSQGTGSSYEQYF. The DNA for the CDR3 is TGTGCCAGCAGCCAGGGGACAGGCAGCTCCTACGAGCAGTACTTC.